This T cell receptor (beta chain) was retrieved from a study of blood T cell repertoires in COVID-19. Per the germline V gene, CDR1 is KGHDR and CDR2 is SFDVKD. This CDR3 is 17 amino acids long. Trimming removed 0 bases from V and 3 bases from J, with 15 bases in between. Measured with immunoSEQ multiplex PCR; TCRdb has only the in-frame clones, and not every one. This sample has 200,000 to 250,000 clones, with approximately 90% found just once. The clonotype was recovered from a man aged 30-40 years who had recovered from COVID-19. Sample: PBMCs or T cells enriched from blood (not recorded which). The V call is TRBV24-1, the J call TRBJ2-3; D may be TRBD2 (6 bases). CDR3 sequence (DNA): TGTGCCACCAGTGATTTGGTTTCTACTAGCTCAACAGATACGCAGTATTTT. This gives the protein CATSDLVSTSSTDTQYF.